Shown below are 25 T cell receptor beta chains from a single sample sequenced in a study of blood T cells in healthy people across ages. Sample-barcoded 5' priming and a J-beta primer mix drove a second PCR of 7 to 11 cycles. A single record per CDR3 protein comes from TCRdb applying MiXCR to the 5' RACE reads. The sample comprises approximately 800,000 distinct CDR3 sequences, under 40% of which are singletons, and over 10% rests with the top ten. The specimen sequenced was blood. The receptor source for this set is a man between 18 and 29 years old in good health.

The chain employs TRBV9 and TRBJ2-5, with D perhaps given as TRBD1 or TRBD2 (5 bases each). The CDR3 contains 13 residues. The germline V and J ends were trimmed by 3 bases and 4 bases, with 10 bases remaining between them. Germline V gene data show CDR1 as SGDLS and CDR2 as YYNGEE. The CDR3 reads CASSGGERETQYF. The DNA of the CDR3 is TGTGCCAGCAGCGGAGGGGAGAGAGAGACCCAGTACTTC.

This clonotype was seen only a few times. This chain joins TRBV20-1 and TRBJ1-1; D possibly corresponds to TRBD1 (5 bases). In germline, CDR1 is DFQATT, CDR2 SNEGSKA (reference sequence). V lost 6 bases, J lost 7 bases, and 21 bases lay in between. This CDR3 contains 14 residues. Here the CDR3 reads CSAPPGRLFGEAFF. CDR3 DNA sequence: TGCAGTGCGCCTCCGGGACGGCTCTTTGGTGAAGCTTTCTTT.

The chain couples TRBV20-1 to TRBJ2-3; maybe TRBD1 (6 bases). The V end lost 6 bases, the J end lost 7 bases, and 17 bases lay between the germline ends. Germline V lookup: CDR1 DFQATT, CDR2 SNEGSKA (reference sequence). The CDR3 has 13 amino acids. CDR3 sequence reads: CSATRTAANTQYF. In DNA, the CDR3 is TGCAGTGCGACCCGGACAGCTGCCAATACGCAGTATTTT.

The chain combines TRBV20-1 with TRBJ2-4, with 11 bases that match TRBD2. TRBJ2-7 explains the end of the DNA better; the J call may be wrong. This CDR3 has 18 residues. In germline, CDR1 is DFQATT, CDR2 SNEGSKA (reference sequence). This chain's CDR3 is CSARDRLAGGTSSYEQYF. CDR3 sequence (DNA): TGCAGTGCTAGAGATCGCCTAGCGGGGGGAACCAGCTCCTACGAGCAGTACTTC.

This clonotype was found a few times. The gene calls are TRBV25-1 and TRBJ2-2; possibly TRBD1 for D (6 bases). The V gene lost 1 base and the J gene lost 6 bases, with 15 bases spanning the gap. Looked up from germline, CDR1 is MGHDK and CDR2 is SYGVNS. CDR3 length: 16 residues. The CDR3 is CASSESGQGKAGELFF. CDR3 sequence (DNA): TGTGCCAGCAGTGAATCGGGCCAGGGGAAGGCCGGGGAGCTGTTTTTT.

J is TRBJ1-4 and V is TRBV28, with D tentatively TRBD1 (5 bases). The V and J ends lost 5 bases and 4 bases respectively, with 11 bases between them. The CDR3 is 14 residues long. Germline CDR1 reads MDHEN; CDR2 reads SYDVKM. CDR3: CASSPRVDNEKLFF. In nucleotides, the CDR3 is TGTGCCAGCAGTCCCAGGGTGGATAATGAAAAACTGTTTTTT.

The chain links TRBV7-9 to TRBJ2-2; D is uncertain. V was trimmed by 6 bases and J by 11 bases, leaving 10 bases between them. There are 11 residues in the CDR3. Germline CDR1 is SEHNR and CDR2 is FQNEAQ (reference sequence). The CDR3: CASRINTELFF. CDR3 nucleotide sequence: TGTGCCAGCAGAATAAACACCGAGCTGTTTTTT.

This clonotype was counted only a few times. The chain employs TRBV5-4 and TRBJ1-2, with D maybe TRBD1 (6 bases). Trimming took 4 bases from V and 2 from J, leaving 15 bases between them. The CDR3 is 15 residues long. Germline CDR1 SGHNT, CDR2 YYREEE (reference sequence). DNA of the CDR3: TGTGCCAGCAGCCCAGGGGCCACAGGGAACTATGGCTACACCTTC. Its protein product is CASSPGATGNYGYTF.

This clonotype was detected a few times. J is TRBJ1-1 and V is TRBV4-3, with D uncertain. The CDR3 sequence is 14 residues long. The germline gives CDR1 LGHNA, CDR2 YSLEER. Trimming stripped 0 bases from V and 0 bases from J, with 5 bases between. Here the CDR3 reads CASSQDNMNTEAFF. The DNA for the CDR3 is TGCGCCAGCAGCCAAGACAACATGAACACTGAAGCTTTCTTT.

In regard to this clonotype: Germline is not matched at one junction end, which may reflect a read error. The chain uses TRBV12-3 or TRBV12-4 and TRBJ1-2; TRBD1 agrees at 10 bases. The CDR3 has 14 amino acids. The CDR3 nucleotides read TGTGTCAGCAGCTCAGACAGGGGGCGGAATGGCTACACCTTC. Translation gives CVSSSDRGRNGYTF.

Note on this clonotype: A much bigger clone sits one base away, suggesting this may be a read error. In DNA, the CDR3 is TGTGCCACCTCAGGGGACGGGCCAGAGACCCAGTACTTC. Translating it yields CATSGDGPETQYF. The chain recombines TRBV10-3 with TRBJ2-5, with D perhaps matching TRBD1 (6 bases). Germline V gives CDR1 ENHRY, CDR2 SYGVKD. The CDR3 contains 13 residues. V was trimmed by 10 bases and J by 4 bases, leaving 16 bases between them.

The chain has TRBV6-1 and TRBJ2-1; 8 nucleotides agree with TRBD2. After removal of 5 bases from V and 7 bases from J, the junction contained 19 bases not matched to a gene. Germline V gene data show CDR1 as MNHNS and CDR2 as SASEGT. The CDR3 spans 18 residues. CDR3 sequence (DNA): TGTGCCAGCAGTAAGACACAAGTGGCGGGGGGCCAAAAGAATGAGCAGTTCTTC. It specifies CASSKTQVAGGQKNEQFF.

This clonotype was counted between two and nine times. V gene TRBV7-6 combines with J gene TRBJ1-5; D remains unclear. Germline-derived CDR1 and CDR2 are SGHVS and FNYEAQ. This CDR3 comprises 15 residues. V dropped 4 bases and J dropped 5 bases, with 15 bases sitting between them. Written as DNA, the CDR3 is TGTGCCAGCAGCTCCCCGGGAGGGCCTGATCAGCCCCAGCATTTT. It encodes CASSSPGGPDQPQHF.

This clonotype was detected a few times. The chain joins TRBV12-3 or TRBV12-4 to TRBJ1-1; D is undetermined. The CDR3 contains 12 residues. V lost 10 bases to trimming and J lost 1 base, with 10 bases between them. The CDR3 sequence: CATTRANTEAFF. As DNA, the CDR3 is TGTGCCACCACCCGGGCGAACACTGAAGCTTTCTTT.

This chain links TRBV19 with TRBJ1-2; D is possibly TRBD1 (6 bases). The CDR3 loop spans 14 amino acids. Trimming removed 6 bases at V and 8 bases at J, with 19 bases between. Per the germline V gene, CDR1 is LNHDA and CDR2 is SQIVND (reference sequence). The CDR3 coding sequence is TGTGCCAGTAGCCCAGGGGCAGGGGCGTCGGGCTACACCTTC. Translating gives CASSPGAGASGYTF.

The chain is built from TRBV7-8 and TRBJ2-3, with 8 bases matching TRBD2. This CDR3 contains 15 residues. Trimming removed 1 base from V and 4 bases from J; junction bases left unmatched: 4. The germline V gene has CDR1 SGHVS and CDR2 FQNEAQ. CDR3 in amino acids: CASSLGPGGPDTQYF. In nucleotides, the CDR3 is TGTGCCAGCAGCTTAGGACCGGGGGGGCCAGATACGCAGTATTTT.

In the case of this clonotype: A much larger clone is a single base away; this may be a read error. The chain is built from TRBV20-1 and TRBJ2-7; 11 positions agree with TRBD2. The germline V gene encodes CDR1 DFQATT and CDR2 SNEGSKA (reference sequence). The CDR3 has 14 residues. J was trimmed by 7 bases and V by 5 bases; bases with no gene match: 10. The CDR3 DNA sequence: TGCAGTGCTGTTAGCGGGGGGGCTTGGAATGAGCAGTACTTC. Protein product: CSAVSGGAWNEQYF.

In its sample, this clonotype was seen a few times. The chain uses TRBV12-3 or TRBV12-4 and TRBJ1-5; tentatively, D is TRBD1 (5 bases). There are 14 residues in the CDR3. V lost 5 bases to trimming and J lost 3 bases, with 11 bases between them. The chain's CDR3 is CASSMWGYNQPQHF. As DNA, the CDR3 is TGTGCCAGCAGTATGTGGGGCTACAATCAGCCCCAGCATTTT.

Remarks on this clonotype: A much larger clone differs by one base, so this may be a read error. This chain joins TRBV7-2 and TRBJ2-1; 9 positions match TRBD2. The V gene end was trimmed by 4 bases and the J gene end by 5 bases; junction bases not matched to a gene: 3. The germline gives CDR1 SGHTA, CDR2 FQGNSA. CDR3 length equals 14 residues. The CDR3 bases are TGTGCCAGCAGCTCTAGCGGGATCCACAATGAGCAGTTCTTC. Translating gives CASSSSGIHNEQFF.

This chain connects TRBV6-1 to TRBJ2-7; 12 nucleotides align to TRBD2. V was clipped by 4 bases and J by 3 bases; unmatched bases: 7. CDR3 length: 16 residues. Per the germline V gene, CDR1 is MNHNS and CDR2 is SASEGT. CDR3 residues: CASSVRLAGEGYEQYF. The CDR3 bases are TGTGCCAGCAGTGTACGACTAGCGGGGGAGGGCTACGAGCAGTACTTC.

Only a few counts were recorded for this clonotype. V gene TRBV5-1 combines with J gene TRBJ2-7; 7 bases are shared with TRBD2. Losses at the gene ends were 7 bases for V and 7 bases for J; bases not matched to a gene: 14. CDR1 SGHRS and CDR2 YFSETQ come from the germline V gene. The CDR3 sequence is 14 residues long. CDR3 DNA: TGCGCCAGCTGGGGGGGGGAGACCTACAATGAGCAGTACTTC. This sequence encodes CASWGGETYNEQYF. Combining the CDR3 with reference TRBV5-1 and TRBJ2-7 gives the whole variable domain KAGVTQTPRYLIKTRGQQVTLSCSPISGHRSVSWYQQTPGQGLQFLFEYFSETQRNKGNFPGRFSGRQFSNSRSEMNVSTLELGDSALYLCASWGGETYNEQYFGPGTRLTVT.

The V call is TRBV2, the J call TRBJ1-2; D is ambiguous. The CDR3 sequence is 15 residues long. Germline CDR1 SNHLY, CDR2 FYNNEI. V was shortened by 1 base and J by 4 bases, with 13 bases between the two germline ends. In DNA form, the CDR3 reads TGTGCCAGCAGTGAAGGTTCAGATTTTTCCTATGGCTACACCTTC. Encoded protein: CASSEGSDFSYGYTF.

This clonotype has ten or more counts. This chain uses TRBV7-2 with TRBJ2-7; 11 bases fit TRBD2. Trimming took 5 bases from V and 7 from J; bases not matched to a gene: 10. Germline values: CDR1 SGHTA, CDR2 FQGNSA. The CDR3 has 15 amino acids. CDR3 nucleotides: TGTGCCAGCAGCCCCTCTAGCGGGGGGTACTGGGAGCAGTACTTC. Translated, it gives CASSPSSGGYWEQYF.

This clonotype was detected only a few times. This chain uses TRBV12-3 or TRBV12-4 with TRBJ2-2; possibly TRBD2 for D (5 bases). The ends were cut back, 11 bases at V and 4 bases at J, with 14 bases in the middle. The CDR3 has 13 amino acids. CDR3 sequence: CASSFEGTGELFF. DNA of the CDR3: TGTGCCTCATCCTTTGAGGGCACCGGGGAGCTGTTTTTT.

A few counts support this clonotype. V gene TRBV7-2 combines with J gene TRBJ1-5; D call uncertain. Germline V lookup: CDR1 SGHTA, CDR2 FQGNSA. The CDR3 is 16 amino acids. V was trimmed by 1 base and J by 1 base, leaving 11 bases between them. DNA of the CDR3: TGTGCCAGCAGCTTAGTGGCTAGAGGGAGCAATCAGCCCCAGCATTTT. It yields the protein CASSLVARGSNQPQHF.